This TCR beta chain was observed in a study of shared clonotypes between healthy human individuals. The germline V gene has CDR1 MGHRA and CDR2 YSYEKL. The CDR3 length is 15 residues. Trimming shortened V by 4 bases and J by 1 base, and 10 bases separated the two germline ends. Clones were sequenced by immunoSEQ multiplex PCR, and TCRdb holds only the in-frame ones, with some missing. The sample has 2.3 million or so clones; approximately 95% are singletons. This chain links TRBV4-1 with TRBJ1-4; the D gene is possibly TRBD1 (6 bases). This TCR was sampled from a young man in good health. Some clones in this sample may be carry-over from other donors' samples. The sample comprised naive CD4+ T cells from PBMCs. Noted subset: CD45RA+ positively selected. The CDR3 spells CASSLTGRTNEKLFF. DNA of the CDR3: TGCGCCAGCAGCCTAACAGGGAGAACTAATGAAAAACTGTTTTTT.